This note documents a single T cell receptor (beta chain) sequence. The antigen is unknown. This entry comes from a study of cytomegalovirus exposure and HLA in healthy donors. Study-wide background: In an early release, HLA-typed donors contributed 80 million to 95 million unique TCR sequences.

The study ran its PCR with 60 Vbeta and 13 Jbeta primers. Profiled with immunoSEQ multiplex PCR; TCRdb holds only in-frame clones, not every one. This repertoire shows some 200,000 clones, about 70% found once; its top ten account for around 3%. Germline CDR1 is SGDLS and CDR2 is YYNGEE. CDR3 length: 16 amino acids. V was clipped by 0 bases and J by 4 bases; unmatched bases: 7. The study, taken as a whole, reports: Among the CMV-associated chains, three were confirmed in vitro as specific for CMV antigens.

This chain links TRBV9 with TRBJ2-3; 8 nucleotides align to TRBD2. The source material was PBMCs. The TCR originated in a man aged 35-49 years in good health and CMV-seropositive. CDR3 sequence: CASSVGGGGRADTQYF. The DNA for the CDR3 is TGTGCCAGCAGCGTAGGAGGCGGGGGGAGGGCAGATACGCAGTATTTT.